This T cell receptor (beta chain) was sequenced during a study of blood T cell repertoires in COVID-19. Study in general: There were acute and convalescent COVID-19 samples, and they came from the United States, Italy and Spain.

The repertoire was sequenced with immunoSEQ multiplex PCR; TCRdb's copy has only in-frame clones and lacks some. Here the sample spans over 60,000 clones, approximately 84% being singletons. There are a few counts of this clone. V gave up 3 bases and J gave up 4 bases; unmatched junction bases: 8. The CDR3 contains 16 residues. Germline CDR1 is LGHDT and CDR2 is YNNKEL (reference sequence). This TCR derives from a man in his 70s with active or convalescent COVID-19. This chain joins TRBV3-1 (or the pseudogene TRBV3-2) and TRBJ2-7, with TRBD2 identical over 11 bases. The material sequenced was peripheral blood. CDR3 nucleotides: TGTGCCAGCAGCCAGTCCCTAGCGGGAGGAAGGTACGAGCAGTACTTC. It encodes CASSQSLAGGRYEQYF.